This T cell receptor (beta chain) was captured by sequencing in a study of cytomegalovirus exposure and HLA in healthy donors. Germline V gene lookup returns CDR1 SEHNR and CDR2 FQNEAQ (reference sequence). This CDR3 has 14 amino acids. The V end was cut by 2 bases, the J end by 5 bases, with 13 bases between. Regarding this clone: Its specificity is unknown.

Findings and limits, study-wide: High sensitivity and specificity were reportedly achieved when the classifier diagnosed cytomegalovirus status. In a later analysis, TCR beta V- and J-gene trimming showed a link to a missense DCLRE1C variant.

Amplification used 60 Vbeta primers and 13 Jbeta primers. Clones were read by immunoSEQ multiplex PCR, and TCRdb kept only the in-frame ones, dropping some. The sample has some 120,000 clones, more than 65% seen once. The rearrangement joins TRBV7-9 to TRBJ2-7; D is possibly TRBD2 (6 bases). The receptor was derived from a woman in her fifties or sixties in good health and CMV-seropositive. Material for sequencing was PBMCs. The CDR3 reads CASSLRSGVDEQYF. The CDR3, as DNA: TGTGCCAGCAGCTTAAGATCGGGGGTTGACGAGCAGTACTTC.